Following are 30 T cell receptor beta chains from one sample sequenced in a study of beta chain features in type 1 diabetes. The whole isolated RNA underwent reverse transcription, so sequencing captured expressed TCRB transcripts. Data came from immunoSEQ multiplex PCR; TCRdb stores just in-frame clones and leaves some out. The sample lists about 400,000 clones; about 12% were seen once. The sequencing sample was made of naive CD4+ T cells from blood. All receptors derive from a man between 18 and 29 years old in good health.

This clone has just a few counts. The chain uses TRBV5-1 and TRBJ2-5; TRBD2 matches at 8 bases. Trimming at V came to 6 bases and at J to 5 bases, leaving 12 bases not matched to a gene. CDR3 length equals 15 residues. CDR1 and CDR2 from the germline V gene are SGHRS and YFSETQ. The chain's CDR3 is CASIPPGGAWETQYF. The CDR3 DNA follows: TGCGCCAGCATCCCTCCCGGGGGGGCCTGGGAGACCCAGTACTTC. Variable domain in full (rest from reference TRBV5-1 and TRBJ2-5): KAGVTQTPRYLIKTRGQQVTLSCSPISGHRSVSWYQQTPGQGLQFLFEYFSETQRNKGNFPGRFSGRQFSNSRSEMNVSTLELGDSALYLCASIPPGGAWETQYFGPGTRLLVL.

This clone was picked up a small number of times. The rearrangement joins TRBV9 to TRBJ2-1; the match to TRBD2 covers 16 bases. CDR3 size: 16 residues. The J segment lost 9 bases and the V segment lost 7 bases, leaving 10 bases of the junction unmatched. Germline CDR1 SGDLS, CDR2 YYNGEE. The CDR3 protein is CASDSGLAGGVVEQFF. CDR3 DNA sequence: TGTGCCAGCGACTCGGGACTAGCGGGGGGGGTGGTTGAGCAGTTCTTC.

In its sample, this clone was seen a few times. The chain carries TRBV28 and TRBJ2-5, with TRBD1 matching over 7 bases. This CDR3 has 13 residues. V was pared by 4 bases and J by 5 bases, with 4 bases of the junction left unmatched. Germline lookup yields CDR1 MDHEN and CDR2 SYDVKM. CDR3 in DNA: TGTGCCAGCAGTTCCAGGGGGTCGGAGACCCAGTACTTC. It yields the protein CASSSRGSETQYF.

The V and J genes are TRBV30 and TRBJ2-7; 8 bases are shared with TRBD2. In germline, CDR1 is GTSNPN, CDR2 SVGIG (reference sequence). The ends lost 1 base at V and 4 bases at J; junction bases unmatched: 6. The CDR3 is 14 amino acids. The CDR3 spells CAWSDKGTRYEQYF. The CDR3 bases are TGTGCCTGGAGTGACAAGGGGACTAGGTACGAGCAGTACTTC.

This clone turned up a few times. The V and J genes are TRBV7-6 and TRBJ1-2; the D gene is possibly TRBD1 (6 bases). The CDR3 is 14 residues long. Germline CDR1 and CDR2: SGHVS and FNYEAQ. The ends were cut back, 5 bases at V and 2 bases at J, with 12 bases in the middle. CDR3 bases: TGTGCCAGCAGCCCGAGAACAGGGAACTATGGCTACACCTTC. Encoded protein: CASSPRTGNYGYTF.

In DNA, the CDR3 is TGTGCCAGCAGACCAATAACAGGGGAAGAGACCCAGTACTTC. Its protein product is CASRPITGEETQYF. The V gene is TRBV5-4, the J gene TRBJ2-5, with 7 bases aligning to TRBD1. The germline V gene encodes CDR1 SGHNT and CDR2 YYREEE (reference sequence). The V gene end was trimmed by 5 bases and the J gene end by 3 bases; junction bases not matched to a gene: 7. The CDR3 loop spans 14 amino acids.

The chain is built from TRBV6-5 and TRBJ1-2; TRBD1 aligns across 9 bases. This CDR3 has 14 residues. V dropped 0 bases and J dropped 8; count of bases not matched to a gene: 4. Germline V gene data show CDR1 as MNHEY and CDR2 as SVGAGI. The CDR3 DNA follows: TGTGCCAGCAGTTACTCTTGGACAGGGGAAGGCTACACCTTC. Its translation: CASSYSWTGEGYTF.

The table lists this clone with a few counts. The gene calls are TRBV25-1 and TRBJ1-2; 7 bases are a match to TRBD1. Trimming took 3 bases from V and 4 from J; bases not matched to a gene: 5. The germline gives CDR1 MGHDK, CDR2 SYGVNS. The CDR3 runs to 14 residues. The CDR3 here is CASSDSAGGYGYTF. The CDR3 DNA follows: TGTGCCAGCAGTGATTCGGCAGGGGGCTATGGCTACACCTTC.

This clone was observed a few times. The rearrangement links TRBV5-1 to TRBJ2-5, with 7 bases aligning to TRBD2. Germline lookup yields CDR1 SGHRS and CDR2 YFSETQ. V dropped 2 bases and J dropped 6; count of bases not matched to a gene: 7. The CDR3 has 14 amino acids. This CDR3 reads CASSFGLERQTQYF. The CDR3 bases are TGCGCCAGCAGCTTTGGACTAGAACGGCAGACCCAGTACTTC. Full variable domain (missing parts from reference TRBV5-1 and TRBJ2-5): KAGVTQTPRYLIKTRGQQVTLSCSPISGHRSVSWYQQTPGQGLQFLFEYFSETQRNKGNFPGRFSGRQFSNSRSEMNVSTLELGDSALYLCASSFGLERQTQYFGPGTRLLVL.

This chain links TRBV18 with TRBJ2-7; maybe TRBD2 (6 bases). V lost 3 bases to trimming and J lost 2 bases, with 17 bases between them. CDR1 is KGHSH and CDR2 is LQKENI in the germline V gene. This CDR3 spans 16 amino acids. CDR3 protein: CASSPPAGLMTYEQYF. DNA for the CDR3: TGTGCCAGCTCACCGCCTGCGGGACTGATGACCTACGAGCAGTACTTC.

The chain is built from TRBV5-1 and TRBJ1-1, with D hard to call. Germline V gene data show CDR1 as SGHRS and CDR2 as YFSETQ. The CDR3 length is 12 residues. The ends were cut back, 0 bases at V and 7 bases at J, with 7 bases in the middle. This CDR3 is CASSLDGGEAFF. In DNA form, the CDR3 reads TGCGCCAGCAGCTTGGACGGCGGTGAAGCTTTCTTT. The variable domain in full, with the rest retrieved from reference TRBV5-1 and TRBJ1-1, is KAGVTQTPRYLIKTRGQQVTLSCSPISGHRSVSWYQQTPGQGLQFLFEYFSETQRNKGNFPGRFSGRQFSNSRSEMNVSTLELGDSALYLCASSLDGGEAFFGQGTRLTVV.

The DNA for the CDR3 is TGCGCCAGCAGCCTTGAGTTGCGGGCCTCCTACGAGCAGTACTTC. Protein sequence: CASSLELRASYEQYF. The chain is built from TRBV4-3 and TRBJ2-7; the D gene is possibly TRBD2 (5 bases). This CDR3 is 15 amino acids long. CDR1 is LGHNA and CDR2 is YSLEER in the germline V gene. The germline V and J ends were trimmed by 4 bases and 0 bases, with 13 bases remaining between them.

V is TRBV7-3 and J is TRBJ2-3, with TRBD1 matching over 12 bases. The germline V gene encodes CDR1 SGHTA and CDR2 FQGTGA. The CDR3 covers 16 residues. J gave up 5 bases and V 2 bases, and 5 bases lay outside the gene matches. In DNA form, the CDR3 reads TGTGCCAGCAGCTTAGGAGGGACAGGGGGCGAAGATACGCAGTATTTT. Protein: CASSLGGTGGEDTQYF.

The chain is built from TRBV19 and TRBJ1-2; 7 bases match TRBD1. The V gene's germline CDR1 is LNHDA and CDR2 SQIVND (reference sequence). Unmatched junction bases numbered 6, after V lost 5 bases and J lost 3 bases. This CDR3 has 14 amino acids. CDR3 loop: CASSVDRVYYGYTF. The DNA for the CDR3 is TGTGCCAGTAGTGTCGACAGGGTCTACTATGGCTACACCTTC.

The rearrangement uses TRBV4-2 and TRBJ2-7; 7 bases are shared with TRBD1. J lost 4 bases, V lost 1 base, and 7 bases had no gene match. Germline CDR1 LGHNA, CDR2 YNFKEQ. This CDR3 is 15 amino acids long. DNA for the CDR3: TGTGCCAGCAGCCAAGCGGGACAGAAGATTTACGAGCAGTACTTC. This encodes CASSQAGQKIYEQYF.

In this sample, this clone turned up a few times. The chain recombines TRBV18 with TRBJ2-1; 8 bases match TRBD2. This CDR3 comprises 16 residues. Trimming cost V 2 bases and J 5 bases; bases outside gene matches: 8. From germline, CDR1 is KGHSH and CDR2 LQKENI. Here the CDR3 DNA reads TGTGCCAGCTCACCATTAGGGAGCGGGAGCCACAATGAGCAGTTCTTC. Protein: CASSPLGSGSHNEQFF.

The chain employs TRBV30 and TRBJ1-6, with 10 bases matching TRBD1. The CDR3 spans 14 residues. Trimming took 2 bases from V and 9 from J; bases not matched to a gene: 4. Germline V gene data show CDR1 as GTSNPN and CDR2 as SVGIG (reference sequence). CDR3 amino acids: CAWSFGTGVSPLHF. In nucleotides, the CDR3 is TGTGCCTGGAGTTTCGGGACAGGGGTTTCACCCCTCCACTTT. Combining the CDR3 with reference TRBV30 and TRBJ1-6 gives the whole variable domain SQTIHQWPATLVQPVGSPLSLECTVEGTSNPNLYWYRQAAGRGLQLLFYSVGIGQISSEVPQNLSASRPQDRQFILSSKKLLLSDSGFYLCAWSFGTGVSPLHFGNGTRLTVT.

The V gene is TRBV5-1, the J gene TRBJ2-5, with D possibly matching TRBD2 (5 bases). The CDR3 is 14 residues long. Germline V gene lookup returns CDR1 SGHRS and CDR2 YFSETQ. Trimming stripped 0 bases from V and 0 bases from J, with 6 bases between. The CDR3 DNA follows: TGCGCCAGCAGCTTGGGAGCGGACCAAGAGACCCAGTACTTC. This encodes CASSLGADQETQYF.

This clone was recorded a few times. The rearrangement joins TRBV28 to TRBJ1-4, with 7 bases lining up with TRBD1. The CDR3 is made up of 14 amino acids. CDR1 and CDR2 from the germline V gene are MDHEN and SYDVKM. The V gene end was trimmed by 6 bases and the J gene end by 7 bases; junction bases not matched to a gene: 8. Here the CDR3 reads CASRTTGTTEKLFF. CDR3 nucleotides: TGTGCCAGCAGGACGACAGGGACGACTGAAAAACTGTTTTTT.

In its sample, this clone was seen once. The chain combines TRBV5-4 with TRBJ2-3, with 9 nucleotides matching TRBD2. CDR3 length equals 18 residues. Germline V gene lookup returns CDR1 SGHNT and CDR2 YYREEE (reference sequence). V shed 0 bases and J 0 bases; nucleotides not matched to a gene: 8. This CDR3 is CASSLGALAGRSTDTQYF. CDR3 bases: TGTGCCAGCAGCTTGGGGGCACTAGCGGGCCGTAGCACAGATACGCAGTATTTT. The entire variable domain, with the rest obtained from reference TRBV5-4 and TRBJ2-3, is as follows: ETGVTQSPTHLIKTRGQQVTLRCSSQSGHNTVSWYQQALGQGPQFIFQYYREEENGRGNFPPRFSGLQFPNYSSELNVNALELDDSALYLCASSLGALAGRSTDTQYFGPGTRLTVL.

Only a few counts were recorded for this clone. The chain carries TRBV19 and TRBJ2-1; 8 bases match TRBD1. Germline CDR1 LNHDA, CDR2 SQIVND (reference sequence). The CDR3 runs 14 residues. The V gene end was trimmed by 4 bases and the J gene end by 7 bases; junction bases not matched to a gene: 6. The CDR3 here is CASSTQGAQNEQFF. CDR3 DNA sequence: TGTGCCAGTAGTACTCAGGGGGCGCAGAATGAGCAGTTCTTC.

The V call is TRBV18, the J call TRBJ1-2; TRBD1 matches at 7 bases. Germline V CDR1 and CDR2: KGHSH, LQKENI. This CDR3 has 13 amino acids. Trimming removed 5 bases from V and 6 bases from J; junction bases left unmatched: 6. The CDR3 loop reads CASSKGQLDGYTF. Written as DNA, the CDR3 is TGTGCCAGCTCAAAGGGACAGCTCGATGGCTACACCTTC.

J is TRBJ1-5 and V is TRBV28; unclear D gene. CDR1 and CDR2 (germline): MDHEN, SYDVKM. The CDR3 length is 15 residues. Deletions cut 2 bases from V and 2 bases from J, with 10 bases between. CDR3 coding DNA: TGTGCCAGCAGTTTAAGTGCGGGTCGCAATCAGCCCCAGCATTTT. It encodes CASSLSAGRNQPQHF.

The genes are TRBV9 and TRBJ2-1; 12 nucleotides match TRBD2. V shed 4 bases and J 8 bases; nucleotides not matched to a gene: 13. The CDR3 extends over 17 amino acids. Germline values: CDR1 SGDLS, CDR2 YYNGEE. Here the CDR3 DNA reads TGTGCCAGCAGCCCGACAGAGGCTAGCGGGAGGGCCGATGAGCAGTTCTTC. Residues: CASSPTEASGRADEQFF.

The CDR3 nucleotides are TGTGCCAGCAAGGTACAGGGGGCGACTCGGGCCCTCCACTTT. Translated: CASKVQGATRALHF. V and J are TRBV2 and TRBJ1-6, with 9 bases matching TRBD1. V gave up 7 bases and J gave up 14 bases; unmatched junction bases: 12. CDR3 length: 14 amino acids. Germline V gene lookup returns CDR1 SNHLY and CDR2 FYNNEI.

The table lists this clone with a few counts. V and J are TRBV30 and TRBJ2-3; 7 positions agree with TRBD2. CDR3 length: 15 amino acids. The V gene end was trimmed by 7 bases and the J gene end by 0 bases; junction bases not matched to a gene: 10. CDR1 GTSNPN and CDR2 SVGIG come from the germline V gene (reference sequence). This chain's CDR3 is CASNGGRASTDTQYF. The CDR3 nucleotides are TGTGCCTCGAACGGGGGGAGGGCTAGCACAGATACGCAGTATTTT.

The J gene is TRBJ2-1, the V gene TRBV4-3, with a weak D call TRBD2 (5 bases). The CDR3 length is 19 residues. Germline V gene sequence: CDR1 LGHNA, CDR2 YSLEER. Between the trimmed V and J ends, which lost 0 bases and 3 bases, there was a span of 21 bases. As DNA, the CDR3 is TGCGCCAGCAGCCAAGATCTTTGGGCCGGACTCGTTGACTACAATGAGCAGTTCTTC. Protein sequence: CASSQDLWAGLVDYNEQFF.

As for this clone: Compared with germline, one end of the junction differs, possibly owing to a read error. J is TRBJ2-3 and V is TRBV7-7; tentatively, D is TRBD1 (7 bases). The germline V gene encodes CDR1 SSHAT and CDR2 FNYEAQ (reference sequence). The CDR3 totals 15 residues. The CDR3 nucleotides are TGTGCTAGCAGCCTTAGGGGGGACAGAACAGATACGCAGTATTTT. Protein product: CASSLRGDRTDTQYF.

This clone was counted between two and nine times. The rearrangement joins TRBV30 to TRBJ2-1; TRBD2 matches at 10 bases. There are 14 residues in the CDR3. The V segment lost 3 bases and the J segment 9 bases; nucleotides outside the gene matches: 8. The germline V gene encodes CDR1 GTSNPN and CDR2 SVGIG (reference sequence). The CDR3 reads CAWRSSGSLGEQFF. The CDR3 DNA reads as TGTGCCTGGAGGTCTAGCGGGAGTTTGGGTGAGCAGTTCTTC.

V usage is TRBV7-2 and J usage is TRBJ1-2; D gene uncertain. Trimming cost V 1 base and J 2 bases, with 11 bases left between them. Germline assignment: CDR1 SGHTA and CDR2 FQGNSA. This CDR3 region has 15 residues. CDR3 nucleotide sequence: TGTGCCAGCAGCTTAGATCCGGAGGAAAACTATGGCTACACCTTC. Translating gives CASSLDPEENYGYTF.